This T cell receptor (beta chain) was sequenced in a study of Tregs in tolerant kidney transplant recipients. Mixed chimerism was transient after nonmyeloablative marrow transplants from related graft donors. Thawed PBMCs were FACS-sorted into unstimulated CD4+CD25+CD127- regulatory T cells, CD4+CD25- non-regulatory cells, CD4 and CD8 cells. Concerning this clone itself: Antigen specificity is unknown.

The CDR3 spans 11 residues. V trimming: 5 bases; J trimming: 16 bases; junction bases outside the gene matches: 10. The germline CDR1 and CDR2 sequences are DFQATT and SNEGSKA (reference sequence). Assay used: immunoSEQ multiplex PCR; TCRdb lists only in-frame clones, some missing. The profile shows roughly 86,000 clones, 93% of them singletons. General study findings and limits: Few patients were studied, so findings need validation in larger groups.

The V and J genes are TRBV20-1 and TRBJ2-1, with 8 bases lining up with TRBD2. The source of this sequence is a human patient who received a combined kidney and bone marrow transplant. A subset of T cells may come from the graft donor. Sample: CD4+ T cells from blood (PBMCs), taken 12 months after the transplant. Written as DNA, the CDR3 is TGCAGTGCTGAAGCCGGGACTAGGGGTTTCTTC. It specifies CSAEAGTRGFF.